The 25 T cell receptor beta chains reported below all come from one sample, sequenced in a study of blood T cell repertoires in COVID-19. Repertoires were generated with immunoSEQ multiplex PCR, while TCRdb's copy carries only in-frame clones and drops some. The sample holds fewer than 250,000 clones, roughly 84% seen once. The sequencing sample was made of peripheral blood. These TCRs come from a woman aged 40 to 50 who had recovered from COVID-19.

This clone was seen at least ten times. V and J are TRBV11-2 and TRBJ1-1, with D possibly TRBD1 on 6 matching bases. Per the germline V gene, CDR1 is SGHAT and CDR2 is FQNNGV. V lost 8 bases, J lost 2 bases, and 12 bases lay in between. This CDR3 has 13 residues. The CDR3 DNA reads as TGTGCCAGCGCGCAACAGGGAAACACTGAAGCTTTCTTT. Amino acid sequence: CASAQQGNTEAFF.

The chain is built from TRBV5-1 and TRBJ1-1; possibly TRBD1 for D (5 bases). Trimming cost V 4 bases and J 6 bases, with 13 bases left between them. Germline loops: CDR1 SGHRS, CDR2 YFSETQ. This CDR3 has 13 residues. The CDR3 loop is CASSAAGSAEAFF. Written as DNA, the CDR3 is TGCGCCAGCAGCGCCGCAGGGTCCGCTGAAGCTTTCTTT.

This clone was seen a few times. The rearrangement uses TRBV13 and TRBJ1-2; perhaps TRBD1 as D (5 bases). In germline, CDR1 is PRHDT, CDR2 FYEKMQ (reference sequence). The CDR3 length is 14 residues. V dropped 6 bases and J dropped 4 bases, with 15 bases sitting between them. CDR3 sequence: CASRKNTGGYGYTF. The CDR3 nucleotides read TGTGCCAGCAGAAAAAATACCGGGGGCTATGGCTACACCTTC. Supplemented by reference TRBV13 and TRBJ1-2, the full variable domain reads AAGVIQSPRHLIKEKRETATLKCYPIPRHDTVYWYQQGPGQDPQFLISFYEKMQSDKGSIPDRFSAQQFSDYHSELNMSSLELGDSALYFCASRKNTGGYGYTFGSGTRLTVV.

The J gene is TRBJ2-7, the V gene TRBV4-2; 11 nucleotides agree with TRBD2. The CDR3 has 15 residues. V shed 0 bases and J 10 bases; nucleotides not matched to a gene: 8. Germline CDR1 LGHNA, CDR2 YNFKEQ. The CDR3 is CASSQESVAGGIQYF. CDR3 in DNA: TGTGCCAGCAGCCAAGAGTCGGTAGCGGGGGGGATTCAGTACTTC.

The J gene is TRBJ2-7, the V gene TRBV7-2, with D perhaps TRBD2 (6 bases). Per germline, CDR1 SGHTA and CDR2 FQGNSA. This CDR3 is 15 amino acids long. V was shortened by 1 base and J by 0 bases, with 10 bases between the two germline ends. The CDR3 is CASSLGGVSSYEQYF. CDR3 coding DNA: TGTGCCAGCAGCTTAGGGGGGGTTAGCTCCTACGAGCAGTACTTC.

V gene TRBV5-1 combines with J gene TRBJ2-3, with 7 bases that match TRBD1. This CDR3 has 14 residues. Germline V lookup: CDR1 SGHRS, CDR2 YFSETQ. Germline trimming cut 4 bases from V and 2 bases from J; bases unmatched to any gene: 4. CDR3 nucleotide sequence: TGCGCCAGCAGCCGGGACAGAACCACAGATACGCAGTATTTT. This gives the protein CASSRDRTTDTQYF.

This chain's CDR3 is CASSSRLAGVMYEQYF. CDR3 nucleotide sequence: TGTGCCAGCAGTTCCAGACTAGCGGGAGTTATGTACGAGCAGTACTTC. The chain links TRBV28 to TRBJ2-7; 12 bases are shared with TRBD2. V was pared by 4 bases and J by 4 bases, with 8 bases of the junction left unmatched. Germline-derived CDR1 and CDR2 are MDHEN and SYDVKM. The CDR3 has 16 residues.

The chain recombines TRBV6-5 with TRBJ2-1; possibly TRBD2 for D (5 bases). Germline lookup yields CDR1 MNHEY and CDR2 SVGAGI. V was cut by 0 bases and J by 5 bases, with 14 bases left in between. This CDR3 contains 16 residues. In nucleotides, the CDR3 is TGTGCCAGCAGTTACTCGGCTAGCCTTATTAACAATGAGCAGTTCTTC. Translation gives CASSYSASLINNEQFF.

The V call is TRBV30, the J call TRBJ1-6, with D hard to call. With 3 bases removed from V and 0 bases from J, the gap between germline ends came to 9 bases. The CDR3 totals 15 residues. Looked up from germline, CDR1 is GTSNPN and CDR2 is SVGIG (reference sequence). The CDR3 reads CAWRQAGSYNSPLHF. As DNA, the CDR3 is TGTGCCTGGAGACAAGCGGGCTCCTATAATTCACCCCTCCACTTT.

The V gene is TRBV9, the J gene TRBJ1-1; 9 nucleotides line up with TRBD1. V lost 2 bases and J lost 6; bases outside the gene matches: 5. This CDR3 region has 14 residues. The germline V gene has CDR1 SGDLS and CDR2 YYNGEE. CDR3 sequence: CASSVRDRDPEAFF. DNA of the CDR3: TGTGCCAGCAGCGTCCGGGACAGGGACCCTGAAGCTTTCTTT.

The chain recombines TRBV7-9 with TRBJ1-1, with D perhaps TRBD1 (6 bases). The germline gives CDR1 SEHNR, CDR2 FQNEAQ (reference sequence). The CDR3 sequence is 15 residues long. Trimming removed 6 bases at V and 5 bases at J, with 19 bases between. The DNA of the CDR3 is TGTGCCAGCAGTCGTGGGCCGACAGGCGGAACTGAAGCTTTCTTT. This encodes CASSRGPTGGTEAFF.

The chain employs TRBV28 and TRBJ2-7; TRBD1 matches 12 bases. This CDR3 is built from 15 residues. V lost 5 bases, J lost 2 bases, and 4 bases stayed unmatched. The germline gives CDR1 MDHEN, CDR2 SYDVKM. The CDR3, as DNA: TGTGCCAGCAGTCCGGGACAGGGGGCCCCCTACGAGCAGTACTTC. It is translated as CASSPGQGAPYEQYF.

This chain uses TRBV7-9 with TRBJ2-1; D ambiguous. This CDR3 has 11 amino acids. Per germline, CDR1 SEHNR and CDR2 FQNEAQ (reference sequence). Trimming stripped 4 bases from V and 9 bases from J, with 7 bases between. The CDR3: CASSSLGEQFF. The CDR3 DNA is TGTGCCAGCAGCTCCCTCGGTGAGCAGTTCTTC.

The chain has TRBV28 and TRBJ1-1; D remains ambiguous. The V and J ends lost 1 base and 2 bases respectively, with 2 bases between them. The germline V gene encodes CDR1 MDHEN and CDR2 SYDVKM. CDR3 size: 12 residues. CDR3 loop: CASSLSNTEAFF. The CDR3, as DNA: TGTGCCAGCAGTTTATCTAACACTGAAGCTTTCTTT.

V usage is TRBV28 and J usage is TRBJ2-3; 12 bases are a match to TRBD1. Trimming took 2 bases from V and 4 from J; bases not matched to a gene: 4. Per the germline V gene, CDR1 is MDHEN and CDR2 is SYDVKM. The CDR3 spans 16 residues. The CDR3 is CASSLGGTGGADTQYF. The DNA of the CDR3 is TGTGCCAGCAGTTTAGGGGGGACAGGGGGCGCAGATACGCAGTATTTT.

The CDR3 region is CASSLSDSAGYGYTF. CDR3 bases: TGTGCCAGCAGTTTATCCGATTCAGCGGGCTATGGCTACACCTTC. This chain connects TRBV28 to TRBJ1-2; D unresolved. This CDR3 is 15 amino acids long. Trimming stripped 1 base from V and 4 bases from J, with 13 bases between. The V gene's germline CDR1 is MDHEN and CDR2 SYDVKM.

The rearrangement joins TRBV7-6 to TRBJ2-3; weak D call: TRBD1 (5 bases). V dropped 5 bases and J dropped 2 bases, with 14 bases sitting between them. Germline lookup yields CDR1 SGHVS and CDR2 FNYEAQ. The CDR3 spans 15 residues. The CDR3 here is CASSQGTGATDTQYF. The CDR3 DNA reads TGTGCCAGCAGCCAGGGTACGGGTGCCACAGATACGCAGTATTTT.

The chain carries TRBV11-2 and TRBJ2-1; tentative D call: TRBD2 (6 bases). The ends were cut back, 0 bases at V and 7 bases at J, with 13 bases in the middle. Germline assignment: CDR1 SGHAT and CDR2 FQNNGV. The CDR3 has 15 amino acids. Written as DNA, the CDR3 is TGTGCCAGCAGCTTAGAAGGCGGGATAAGGAATGAGCAGTTCTTC. Translation: CASSLEGGIRNEQFF.

The chain has TRBV2 and TRBJ2-2, with D perhaps TRBD1 (5 bases). Germline CDR1 SNHLY, CDR2 FYNNEI. This CDR3 is 15 amino acids long. The V and J ends lost 5 bases and 4 bases respectively, with 14 bases between them. The CDR3 nucleotides read TGTGCCAGCAGTAAAACAGGCAAGTCCACCGGGGAGCTGTTTTTT. Translated: CASSKTGKSTGELFF.

The chain joins TRBV2 to TRBJ2-1; 7 nucleotides line up with TRBD2. The J segment lost 2 bases and the V segment lost 8 bases, leaving 9 bases of the junction unmatched. Germline CDR1 is SNHLY and CDR2 is FYNNEI. The CDR3 spans 15 residues. The chain's CDR3 is CASSPGRVPYNEQFF. The CDR3 coding sequence is TGTGCCAGCTCGCCGGGGAGGGTGCCCTACAATGAGCAGTTCTTC. Full variable domain (remainder filled in from reference TRBV2 and TRBJ2-1): EPEVTQTPSHQVTQMGQEVILRCVPISNHLYFYWYRQILGQKVEFLVSFYNNEISEKSEIFDDQFSVERPDGSNFTLKIRSTKLEDSAMYFCASSPGRVPYNEQFFGPGTRLTVL.

The J gene is TRBJ2-1, the V gene TRBV7-2; D remains ambiguous. There are 13 residues in the CDR3. The germline CDR1 and CDR2 sequences are SGHTA and FQGNSA. V lost 2 bases, J lost 9 bases, and 11 bases lay in between. CDR3 residues: CASSLSGRPEQFF. In DNA, the CDR3 is TGTGCCAGCAGCTTAAGTGGGCGACCTGAGCAGTTCTTC.

CDR3: CASSLPGQGGREAFF. CDR3 nucleotides: TGTGCCAGCAGTTTACCGGGACAGGGGGGGAGGGAAGCTTTCTTT. The rearrangement links TRBV28 to TRBJ1-1; TRBD1 aligns across 11 bases. Trimming cost V 2 bases and J 8 bases; bases outside gene matches: 7. Germline values: CDR1 MDHEN, CDR2 SYDVKM. There are 15 residues in the CDR3.

The J gene is TRBJ2-7, the V gene TRBV29-1, with TRBD2 identical over 9 bases. This CDR3 comprises 15 residues. Germline loops: CDR1 SQVTM, CDR2 ANQGSEA. The trim removed 0 bases at V and 3 bases at J, leaving 6 bases unmatched. The DNA of the CDR3 is TGCAGCGTTGAAGAGGAGGCTAGCGGGATCTACGAGCAGTACTTC. As protein: CSVEEEASGIYEQYF.

The rearrangement uses TRBV11-3 and TRBJ2-3; 7 bases fit TRBD1. J lost 0 bases, V lost 5 bases, and 11 bases had no gene match. Germline CDR1 and CDR2: SGHNT and YENEEA. The CDR3 length is 17 residues. CDR3 sequence: CASSQGGWTESTDTQYF. The CDR3 DNA is TGTGCCAGCAGCCAAGGGGGCTGGACGGAGAGCACAGATACGCAGTATTTT.

The V and J genes are TRBV5-1 and TRBJ1-1; TRBD1 aligns across 8 bases. Germline V gives CDR1 SGHRS, CDR2 YFSETQ. CDR3 length equals 17 residues. V shed 6 bases, J shed 0 bases, and the junction held 13 bases outside the gene matches. The CDR3, as DNA: TGCGCCAGCATCCTGGACAGGGTCGACACGTTGAACACTGAAGCTTTCTTT. Translating it yields CASILDRVDTLNTEAFF.